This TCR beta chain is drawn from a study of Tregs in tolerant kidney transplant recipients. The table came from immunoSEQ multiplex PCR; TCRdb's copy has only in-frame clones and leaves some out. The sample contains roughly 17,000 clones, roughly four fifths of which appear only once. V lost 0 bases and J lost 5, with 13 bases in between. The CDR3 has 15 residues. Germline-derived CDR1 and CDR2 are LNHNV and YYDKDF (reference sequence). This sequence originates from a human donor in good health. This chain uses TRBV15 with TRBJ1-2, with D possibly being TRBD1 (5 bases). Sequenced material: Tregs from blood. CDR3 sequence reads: CATSRDLGVGYGYTF. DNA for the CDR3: TGTGCCACCAGCAGAGATTTGGGGGTGGGGTATGGCTACACCTTC.